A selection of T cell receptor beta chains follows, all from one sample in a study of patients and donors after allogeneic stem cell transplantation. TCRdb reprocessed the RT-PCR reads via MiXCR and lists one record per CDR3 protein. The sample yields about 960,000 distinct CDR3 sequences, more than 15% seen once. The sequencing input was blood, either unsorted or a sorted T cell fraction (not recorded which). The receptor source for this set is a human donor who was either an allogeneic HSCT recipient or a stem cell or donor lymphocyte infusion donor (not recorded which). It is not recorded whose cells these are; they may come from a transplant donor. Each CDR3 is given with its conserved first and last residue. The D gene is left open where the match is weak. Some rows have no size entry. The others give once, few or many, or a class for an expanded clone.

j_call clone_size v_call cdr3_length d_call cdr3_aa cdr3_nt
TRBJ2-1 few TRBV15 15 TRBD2 CATSPGLAGANEQFF TGTGCCACCAGCCCAGGACTAGCGGGGGCCAATGAGCAGTTCTTC
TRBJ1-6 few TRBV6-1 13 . CATSRAYNSPLHF TGTGCCACCTCCAGGGCCTATAATTCACCCCTCCACTTT
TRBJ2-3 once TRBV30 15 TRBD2 CAWGGGSYTSDTQYF TGTGCCTGGGGCGGGGGTAGTTACACGTCAGATACGCAGTATTTT
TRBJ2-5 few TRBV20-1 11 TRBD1 CSALRGETQYF TGCAGTGCTCTCAGGGGGGAGACCCAGTACTTC
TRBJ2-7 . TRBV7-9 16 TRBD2 CASSARTSGLSYEQYF TGTGCCAGCAGCGCCCGGACTAGCGGGTTGTCCTACGAGCAGTACTTC
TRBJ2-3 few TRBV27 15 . CASSFGGTFTDTQYF TGTGCCAGCAGTTTCGGTGGGACCTTTACAGATACGCAGTATTTT
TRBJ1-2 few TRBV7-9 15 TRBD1 CASSPSTGSDYGYTF TGTGCCAGCAGCCCCTCGACAGGGAGTGACTATGGCTACACCTTC
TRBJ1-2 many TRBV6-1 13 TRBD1 CASSRTGGDGYTF TGTGCCAGTTCGAGGACAGGGGGAGATGGCTACACCTTC
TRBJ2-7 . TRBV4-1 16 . CASSQGPRQVSYEQYF TGCGCCAGCAGCCAAGGTCCAAGACAGGTCTCCTACGAGCAGTACTTC
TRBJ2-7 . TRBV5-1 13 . CASSGQSSYEQYF TGCGCCAGCAGCGGGCAGAGCTCCTACGAGCAGTACTTC
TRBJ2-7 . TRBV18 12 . CASSAEGHEQYF TGTGCCAGCTCAGCCGAGGGGCACGAGCAGTACTTC
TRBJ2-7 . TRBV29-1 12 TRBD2 CSAGTSAYEQYF TGCAGCGCCGGGACTAGCGCCTACGAGCAGTACTTC
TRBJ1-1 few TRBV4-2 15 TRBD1 CASSRWDRENTEAFF TGTGCCAGCAGCCGCTGGGACAGGGAGAACACTGAAGCCTTCTTT
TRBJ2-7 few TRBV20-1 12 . CSASPGAYEQYF TGCAGTGCTAGTCCAGGAGCCTACGAGCAGTACTTC
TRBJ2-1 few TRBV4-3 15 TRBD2 CASSQSTGGGNEQFF TGCGCCAGCAGCCAATCGACGGGGGGTGGAAATGAGCAGTTCTTC
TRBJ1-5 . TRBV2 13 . CASSGTAIQPQHF TGTGCCAGCAGTGGGACCGCAATTCAGCCCCAGCATTTT
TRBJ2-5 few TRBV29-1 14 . CSVVGQGGQETQYF TGCAGCGTTGTAGGGCAGGGGGGACAAGAGACCCAGTACTTC
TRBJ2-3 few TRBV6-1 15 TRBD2 CATSGLAPITDTQYF TGTGCCACCTCGGGACTAGCGCCTATAACAGATACGCAGTATTTT
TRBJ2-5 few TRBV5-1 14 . CASSLALGEETQYF TGCGCCAGCAGCTTGGCTCTAGGGGAGGAGACCCAGTACTTC
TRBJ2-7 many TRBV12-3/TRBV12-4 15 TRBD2 CASSGSLAGKYEQYF TGTGCCAGCAGTGGGTCTCTAGCGGGGAAGTACGAGCAGTACTTC
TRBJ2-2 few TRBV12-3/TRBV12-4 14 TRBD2 CASISGRESGELFF TGTGCCAGCATATCAGGGCGGGAGTCCGGGGAGCTGTTTTTT
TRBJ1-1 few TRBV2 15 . CASSNRDIENTEAFF TGTGCCAGCAGTAACCGGGACATAGAGAACACTGAAGCTTTCTTT
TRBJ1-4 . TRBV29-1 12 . CSAADPNEKLFF TGCAGCGCGGCGGACCCTAATGAAAAACTGTTTTTT
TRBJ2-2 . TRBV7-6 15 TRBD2 CASRSKREKAGELFF TGTGCCAGCAGATCGAAGCGGGAGAAAGCCGGGGAGCTGTTTTTT
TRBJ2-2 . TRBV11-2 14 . CASRPDRSPGELFF TGTGCCAGCAGGCCCGACAGGAGCCCCGGGGAGCTGTTTTTT
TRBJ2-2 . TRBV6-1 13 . CASSRSGLRELFF TGTGCCAGCAGTCGAAGCGGACTTCGGGAGCTGTTTTTT
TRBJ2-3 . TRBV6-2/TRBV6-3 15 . CASSWGGKGADTQYF TGTGCCAGCAGTTGGGGCGGTAAGGGGGCAGATACGCAGTATTTT
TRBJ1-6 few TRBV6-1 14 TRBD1 CATQGGAYNSPLHF TGTGCCACACAGGGGGGGGCCTATAATTCACCCCTCCACTTT
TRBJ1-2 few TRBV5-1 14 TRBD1 CASSLAQGLDGYTF TGCGCCAGCAGCTTGGCACAGGGGCTCGATGGCTACACCTTC
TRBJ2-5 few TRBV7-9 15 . CASSLALVLQETQYF TGTGCCAGCAGCTTAGCGCTAGTTCTGCAAGAGACCCAGTACTTC
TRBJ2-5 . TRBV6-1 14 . CASSRGGKEETQYF TGTGCCAGCAGCAGGGGCGGAAAAGAAGAGACCCAGTACTTC
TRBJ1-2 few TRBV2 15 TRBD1 CASSEVDRADYGYTF TGTGCCAGCAGTGAGGTAGACAGGGCGGACTATGGCTACACCTTC
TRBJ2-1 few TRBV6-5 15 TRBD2 CASSYSGLAGYEQFF TGTGCCAGCAGTTACTCCGGACTAGCGGGATATGAGCAGTTCTTC